This note documents a single TCR beta chain sequence. The sample is drawn from a study of blood T cell repertoires in COVID-19. Data came from immunoSEQ multiplex PCR; TCRdb stores just in-frame clones and leaves some out. This repertoire shows some 200,000 clones, 80% to 85% found once; its top ten account for 3%. V lost 2 bases to trimming and J lost 0 bases, with 9 bases between them. This CDR3 has 15 amino acids. Germline V gene lookup returns CDR1 SGHDT and CDR2 YYEEEE. This clonotype originated in a woman aged 30 to 39 who had recovered from COVID-19. The rearrangement links TRBV5-6 to TRBJ2-1; no clear D. The sequenced material came from peripheral blood. CDR3 sequence (DNA): TGTGCCAGCAGCTTAGCCGCGAGCTCCTACAATGAGCAGTTCTTC. It codes for CASSLAASSYNEQFF.